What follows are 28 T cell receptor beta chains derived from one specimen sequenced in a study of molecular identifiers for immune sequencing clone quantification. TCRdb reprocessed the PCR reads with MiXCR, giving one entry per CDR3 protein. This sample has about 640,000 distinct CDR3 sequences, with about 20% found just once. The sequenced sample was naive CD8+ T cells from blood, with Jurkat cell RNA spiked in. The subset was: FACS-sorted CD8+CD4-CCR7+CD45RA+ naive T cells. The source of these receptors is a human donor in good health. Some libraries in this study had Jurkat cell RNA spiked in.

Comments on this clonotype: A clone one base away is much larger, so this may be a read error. The CDR3 sequence: CRVDSSGVANTGELFF. CDR3 nucleotide sequence: TGCCGCGTTGACTCTAGCGGGGTAGCGAACACCGGGGAGCTGTTTTTT. This chain connects TRBV29-1 to TRBJ2-2; the match to TRBD2 covers 9 bases. CDR1 SQVTM and CDR2 ANQGSEA come from the germline V gene. The CDR3 runs to 16 residues.

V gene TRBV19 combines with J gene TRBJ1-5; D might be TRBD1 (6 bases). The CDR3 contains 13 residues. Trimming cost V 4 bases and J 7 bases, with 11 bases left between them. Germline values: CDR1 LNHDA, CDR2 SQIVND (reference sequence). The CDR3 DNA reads TGTGCCAGTAGTACTCAGGGGATCCAGCCCCAGCATTTT. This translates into CASSTQGIQPQHF.

The CDR3 DNA is TGTGCCAGCAGCCAGGCGGCAGGGGTGAACAATGAGCAGTTCTTC. This sequence encodes CASSQAAGVNNEQFF. V gene TRBV7-6 combines with J gene TRBJ2-1; possibly TRBD1 for D (6 bases). The CDR3 extends over 15 amino acids. Germline CDR1 SGHVS, CDR2 FNYEAQ. V gave up 5 bases and J gave up 5 bases, with 16 bases separating them.

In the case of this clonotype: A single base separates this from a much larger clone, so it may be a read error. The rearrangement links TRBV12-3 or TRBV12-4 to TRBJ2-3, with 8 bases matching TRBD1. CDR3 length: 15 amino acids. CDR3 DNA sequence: TGTGCCAGCGGTTTAAACAGGGGGTCCTGGGATACGCAGTATTTT. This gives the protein CASGLNRGSWDTQYF.

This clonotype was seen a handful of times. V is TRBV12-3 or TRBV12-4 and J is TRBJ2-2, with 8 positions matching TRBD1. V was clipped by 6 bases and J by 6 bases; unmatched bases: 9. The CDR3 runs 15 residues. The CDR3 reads CASRHGQGLAGELFF. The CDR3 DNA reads TGTGCCAGCAGACACGGACAGGGATTGGCCGGGGAGCTGTTTTTT.

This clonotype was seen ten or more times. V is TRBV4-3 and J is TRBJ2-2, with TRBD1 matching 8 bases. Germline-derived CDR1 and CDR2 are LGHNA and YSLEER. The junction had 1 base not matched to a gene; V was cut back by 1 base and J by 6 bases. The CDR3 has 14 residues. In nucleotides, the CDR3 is TGCGCCAGCAGCCAAGGGACAGGGCCCGGGGAGCTGTTTTTT. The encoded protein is CASSQGTGPGELFF.

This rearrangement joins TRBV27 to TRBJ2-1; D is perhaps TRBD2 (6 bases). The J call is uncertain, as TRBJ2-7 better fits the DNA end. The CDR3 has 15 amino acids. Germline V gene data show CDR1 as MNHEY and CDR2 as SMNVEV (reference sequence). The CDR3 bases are TGTGCCAGCAGTCCTATAGCGGCCTCCTACAATGAGCAGTACTTC. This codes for CASSPIAASYNEQYF.

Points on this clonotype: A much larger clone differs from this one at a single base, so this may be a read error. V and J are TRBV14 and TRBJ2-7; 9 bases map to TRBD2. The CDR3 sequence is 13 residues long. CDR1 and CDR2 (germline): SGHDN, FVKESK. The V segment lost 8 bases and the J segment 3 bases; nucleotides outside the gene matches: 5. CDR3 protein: CASGKREDYEQYF. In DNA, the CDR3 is TGTGCCAGCGGGAAGCGGGAGGACTACGAGCAGTACTTC.

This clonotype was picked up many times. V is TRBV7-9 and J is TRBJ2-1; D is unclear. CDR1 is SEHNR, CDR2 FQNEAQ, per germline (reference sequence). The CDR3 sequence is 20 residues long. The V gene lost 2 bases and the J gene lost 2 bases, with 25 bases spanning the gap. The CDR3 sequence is CASSLYQVIGPATAYNEQFF. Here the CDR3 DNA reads TGTGCCAGCAGCTTATATCAGGTCATCGGCCCCGCAACGGCCTACAATGAGCAGTTCTTC. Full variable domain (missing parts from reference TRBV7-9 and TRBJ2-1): DTGVSQNPRHKITKRGQNVTFRCDPISEHNRLYWYRQTLGQGPEFLTYFQNEAQLEKSRLLSDRFSAERPKGSFSTLEIQRTEQGDSAMYLCASSLYQVIGPATAYNEQFFGPGTRLTVL.

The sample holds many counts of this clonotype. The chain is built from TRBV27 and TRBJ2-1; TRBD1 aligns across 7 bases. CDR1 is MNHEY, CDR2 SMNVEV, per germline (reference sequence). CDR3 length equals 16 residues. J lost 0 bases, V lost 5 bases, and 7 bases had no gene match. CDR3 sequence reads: CASSATGASSYNEQFF. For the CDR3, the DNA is TGTGCCAGCAGTGCCACAGGGGCAAGCTCCTACAATGAGCAGTTCTTC.

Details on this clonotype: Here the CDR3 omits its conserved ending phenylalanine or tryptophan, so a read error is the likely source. CDR3 protein: CSAPVSPGTTNYEQYL. DNA of the CDR3: TGCAGTGCCCCGGTTTCCCCCGGGACTACCAACTACGAGCAGTACCTC. The V call is TRBV20-1, the J call TRBJ2-7, with 7 bases lining up with TRBD2. The J segment lost 3 bases and the V segment lost 6 bases, leaving 17 bases of the junction unmatched. CDR3 size: 16 residues. Germline-derived CDR1 and CDR2 are DFQATT and SNEGSKA (reference sequence).

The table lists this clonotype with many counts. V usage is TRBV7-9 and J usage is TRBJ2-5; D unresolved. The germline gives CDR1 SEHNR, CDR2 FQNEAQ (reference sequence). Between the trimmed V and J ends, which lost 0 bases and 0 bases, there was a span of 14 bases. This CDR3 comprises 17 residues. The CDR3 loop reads CASSLASGVGYQETQYF. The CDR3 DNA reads TGTGCCAGCAGCTTAGCGTCGGGCGTGGGGTACCAAGAGACCCAGTACTTC.

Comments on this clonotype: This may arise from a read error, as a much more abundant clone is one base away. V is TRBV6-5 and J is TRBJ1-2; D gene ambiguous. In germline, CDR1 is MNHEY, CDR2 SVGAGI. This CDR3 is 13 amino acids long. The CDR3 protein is CAGSYVGKDGYTF. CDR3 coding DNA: TGTGCCGGCAGTTACGTGGGGAAAGATGGCTACACCTTC.

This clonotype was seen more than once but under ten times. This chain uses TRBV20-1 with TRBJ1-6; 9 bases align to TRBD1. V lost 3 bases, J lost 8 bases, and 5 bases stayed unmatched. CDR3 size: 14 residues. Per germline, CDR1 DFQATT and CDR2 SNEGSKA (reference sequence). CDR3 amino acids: CSASSGTGYSPLHF. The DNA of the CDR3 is TGCAGTGCTAGTTCCGGGACAGGGTATTCACCCCTCCACTTT.

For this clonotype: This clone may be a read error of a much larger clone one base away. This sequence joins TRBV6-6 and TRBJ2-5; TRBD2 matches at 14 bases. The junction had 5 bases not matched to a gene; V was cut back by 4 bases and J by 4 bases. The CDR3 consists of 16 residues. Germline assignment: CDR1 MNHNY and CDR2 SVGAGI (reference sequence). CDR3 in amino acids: CASSWTSGGLRETQYF. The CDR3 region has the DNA TGTGCCAGCAGTTGGACTAGCGGGGGGTTGCGAGAGACCCAGTACTTC.

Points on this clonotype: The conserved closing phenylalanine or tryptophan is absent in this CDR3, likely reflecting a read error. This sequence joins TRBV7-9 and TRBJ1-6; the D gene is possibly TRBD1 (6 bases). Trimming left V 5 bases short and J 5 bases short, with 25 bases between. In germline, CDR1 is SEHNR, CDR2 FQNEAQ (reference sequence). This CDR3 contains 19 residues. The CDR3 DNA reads TGTGCCAGCAGCCACGTCCTGGGACACGAGGGGGAACATAATTCACCCCTCCACTCT. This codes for CASSHVLGHEGEHNSPLHS.

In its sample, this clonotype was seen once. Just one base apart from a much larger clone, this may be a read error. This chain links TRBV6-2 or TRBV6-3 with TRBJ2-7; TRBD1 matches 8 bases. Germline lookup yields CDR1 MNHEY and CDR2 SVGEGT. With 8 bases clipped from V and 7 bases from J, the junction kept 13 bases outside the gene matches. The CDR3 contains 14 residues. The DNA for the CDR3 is TGTGCCAGCGGTGCAGGACAGGGTTCGGGGGAGCAGTACTTC. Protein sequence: CASGAGQGSGEQYF.

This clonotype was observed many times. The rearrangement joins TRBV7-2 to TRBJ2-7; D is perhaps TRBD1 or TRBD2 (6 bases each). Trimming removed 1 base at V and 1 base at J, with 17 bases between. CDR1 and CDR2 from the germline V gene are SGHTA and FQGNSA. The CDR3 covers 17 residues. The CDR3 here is CASSLGQSGAWSYEQYF. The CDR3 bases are TGTGCCAGCAGCTTAGGGCAATCGGGGGCTTGGTCCTACGAGCAGTACTTC.

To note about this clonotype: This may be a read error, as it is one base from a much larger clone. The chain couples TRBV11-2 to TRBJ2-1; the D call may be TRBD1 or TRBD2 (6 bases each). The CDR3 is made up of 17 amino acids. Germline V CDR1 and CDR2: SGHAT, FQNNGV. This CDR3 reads CTSSLWGGQSSYNEQFF. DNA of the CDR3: TGTACCAGCAGCTTATGGGGAGGACAGAGCTCCTACAATGAGCAGTTCTTC. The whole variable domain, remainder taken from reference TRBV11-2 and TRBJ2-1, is EAGVAQSPRYKIIEKRQSVAFWCNPISGHATLYWYQQILGQGPKLLIQFQNNGVVDDSQLPKDRFSAERLKGVDSTLKIQPAKLEDSAVYLCTSSLWGGQSSYNEQFFGPGTRLTVL.

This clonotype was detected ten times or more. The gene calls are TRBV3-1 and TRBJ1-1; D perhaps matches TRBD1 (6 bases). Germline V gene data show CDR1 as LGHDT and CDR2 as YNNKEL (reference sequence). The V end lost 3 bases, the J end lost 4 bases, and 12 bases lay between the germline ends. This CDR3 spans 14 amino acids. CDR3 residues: CASSQTRGSTEAFF. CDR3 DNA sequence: TGTGCCAGCAGCCAGACCAGGGGTAGCACTGAAGCTTTCTTT.

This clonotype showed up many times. CDR3 loop: CASSFIPHEQFF. The CDR3 DNA reads as TGTGCCAGCAGTTTTATCCCCCATGAGCAGTTCTTC. The V call is TRBV12-3 or TRBV12-4, the J call TRBJ2-1, with D uncertain. Deletions cut 3 bases from V and 8 bases from J, with 8 bases between. The CDR3 is 12 amino acids.

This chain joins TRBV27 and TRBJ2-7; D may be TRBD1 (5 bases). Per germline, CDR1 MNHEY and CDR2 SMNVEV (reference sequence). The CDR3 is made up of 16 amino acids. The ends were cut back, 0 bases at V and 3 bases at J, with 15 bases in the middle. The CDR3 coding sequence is TGTGCCAGCAGTTTATCGGCAGGGTCCATCGGCTACGAGCAGTACTTC. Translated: CASSLSAGSIGYEQYF.

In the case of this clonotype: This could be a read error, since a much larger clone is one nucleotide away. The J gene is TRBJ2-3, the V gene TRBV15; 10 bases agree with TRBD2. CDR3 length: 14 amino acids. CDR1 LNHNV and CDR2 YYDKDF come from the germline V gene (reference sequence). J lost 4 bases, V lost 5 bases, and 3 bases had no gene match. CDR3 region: CATSASGGADTQYF. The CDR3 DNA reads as TGTGCCACCAGCGCTAGCGGGGGCGCAGATACGCAGTATTTT.

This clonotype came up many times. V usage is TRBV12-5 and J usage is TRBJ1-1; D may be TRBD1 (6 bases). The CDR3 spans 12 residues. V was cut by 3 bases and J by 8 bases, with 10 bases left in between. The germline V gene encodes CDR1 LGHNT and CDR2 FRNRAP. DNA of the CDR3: TGTGCTAGTGGTTTTCGGACAGACGAAGCTTTCTTT. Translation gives CASGFRTDEAFF.

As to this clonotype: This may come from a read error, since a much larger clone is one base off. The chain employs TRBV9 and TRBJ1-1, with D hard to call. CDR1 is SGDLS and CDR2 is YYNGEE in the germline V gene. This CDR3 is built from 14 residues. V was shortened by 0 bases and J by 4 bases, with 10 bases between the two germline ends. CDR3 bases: TGTGCCAGCAGCGTAGAGCAGCGGGGCACTGAAGCTTTCTTT. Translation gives CASSVEQRGTEAFF.

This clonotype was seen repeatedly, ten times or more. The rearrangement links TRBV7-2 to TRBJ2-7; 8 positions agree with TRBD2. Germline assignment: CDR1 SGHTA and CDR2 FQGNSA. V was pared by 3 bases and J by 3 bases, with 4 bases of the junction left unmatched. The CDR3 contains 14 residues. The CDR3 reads CASSLGLGGYEQYF. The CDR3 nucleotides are TGTGCCAGCAGCTTGGGACTAGGAGGCTACGAGCAGTACTTC.

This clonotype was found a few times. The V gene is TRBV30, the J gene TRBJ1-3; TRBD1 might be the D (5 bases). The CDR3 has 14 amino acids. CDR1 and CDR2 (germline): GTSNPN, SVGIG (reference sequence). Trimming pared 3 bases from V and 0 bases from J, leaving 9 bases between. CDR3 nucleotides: TGTGCCTGGAGCGGGGCCCTCTCTGGAAACACCATATATTTT. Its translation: CAWSGALSGNTIYF.

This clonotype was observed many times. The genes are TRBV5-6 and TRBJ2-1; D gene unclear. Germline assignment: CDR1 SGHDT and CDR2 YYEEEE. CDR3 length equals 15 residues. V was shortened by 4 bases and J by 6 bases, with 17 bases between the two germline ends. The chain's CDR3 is CASSPPALVANEQFF. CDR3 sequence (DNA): TGTGCCAGCAGCCCTCCTGCCCTAGTTGCCAATGAGCAGTTCTTC.